The TCR beta chain under discussion was sequenced for a study of blood T cell repertoires in COVID-19. At the level of the study: From T cells, B-cell-depleted T cells, or PBMCs came the material, which was cDNA or gDNA.

Seattle patients were enrolled during active infection and followed longitudinally. Assay: immunoSEQ multiplex PCR; the TCRdb copy retains only in-frame clones and omits some. The table has roughly 150,000 clones, approximately 90% seen once. The receptor was isolated from an older woman with COVID-19, enrolled during active disease. Sequencing was performed on peripheral blood.

The CDR3 region has the DNA TGTGCCAGCAGCTTGGCCGGGACAGGGACTAATGAAAAACTGTTTTTT. Its translation is CASSLAGTGTNEKLFF. J is TRBJ1-4 and V is TRBV5-4, with 9 bases matching TRBD1. The length of the CDR3 is 16 residues. Germline CDR1 reads SGHNT; CDR2 reads YYREEE (reference sequence). V was pared by 0 bases and J by 2 bases, with 2 bases of the junction left unmatched.